A single sample gave rise to the 17 T cell receptor beta chains below, sequenced in a study of blood T cells in healthy people across ages. Sample-barcoded 5' priming and a J-beta primer mix drove a second PCR of about 7 to 11 cycles. TCRdb reprocessed the 5' RACE reads via MiXCR and lists one record per CDR3 protein. The repertoire holds about 810,000 distinct CDR3 sequences, approximately 35% seen once, with approximately 12% in the top ten. Material: blood. The receptors here all came from a man between 18 and 29 years old in good health.

J is TRBJ2-1 and V is TRBV3-1, with 12 bases matching TRBD2. Germline V gene data show CDR1 as LGHDT and CDR2 as YNNKEL (reference sequence). Trimming took 4 bases from V and 8 from J; bases not matched to a gene: 9. The CDR3 runs 16 residues. DNA for the CDR3: TGTGCCAGCAGCCCGGTGACTAGCGGGGGTAGATATGAGCAGTTCTTC. This gives the protein CASSPVTSGGRYEQFF.

Only a few counts were recorded for this clonotype. This chain uses TRBV2 with TRBJ2-4, with D perhaps given as TRBD1 or TRBD2 (6 bases each). The CDR3 has 13 residues. CDR1 is SNHLY, CDR2 FYNNEI, per germline. The ends were cut back, 4 bases at V and 9 bases at J, with 13 bases in the middle. The CDR3 DNA reads as TGTGCCAGCAGTGGAGGGGGGCCGGGCATTCAGTACTTC. It specifies CASSGGGPGIQYF.

The chain joins TRBV21-1 to TRBJ2-1. TRBV21-1 is annotated as a pseudogene. CDR3 length: 18 amino acids. The CDR3 bases are TGTGCCAGCACCATAAAGATAGGCAGTGCAAGCTCCTACAATGAGCAGTTCTTC. Translated: CASTIKIGSASSYNEQFF.

This clonotype came up a few times. The chain carries TRBV28 and TRBJ1-6; D remains ambiguous. The germline V gene has CDR1 MDHEN and CDR2 SYDVKM. The CDR3 spans 18 residues. V dropped 4 bases and J dropped 0 bases, with 16 bases sitting between them. The CDR3 loop is CASSSPDFPVSYNSPLHF. CDR3 in DNA: TGTGCCAGCAGTTCACCGGACTTTCCCGTCTCCTATAATTCACCCCTCCACTTT. The full variable domain, with the rest looked up from reference TRBV28 and TRBJ1-6, is DVKVTQSSRYLVKRTGEKVFLECVQDMDHENMFWYRQDPGLGLRLIYFSYDVKMKEKGDIPEGYSVSREKKERFSLILESASTNQTSMYLCASSSPDFPVSYNSPLHFGNGTRLTVT.

This clonotype occurred many times. The chain uses TRBV20-1 and TRBJ2-7; possible D gene TRBD2, 5 bases. CDR1 is DFQATT and CDR2 is SNEGSKA in the germline V gene (reference sequence). This CDR3 comprises 11 residues. Trimming took 6 bases from V and 4 from J, leaving 10 bases between them. CDR3: CSAVGEYEQYF. For the CDR3, the DNA is TGCAGTGCGGTCGGGGAATACGAGCAGTACTTC.

The J gene is TRBJ1-5, the V gene TRBV7-6, with 7 bases matching TRBD1. The CDR3 runs 16 residues. Germline assignment: CDR1 SGHVS and CDR2 FNYEAQ. J gave up 0 bases and V 4 bases, and 6 bases lay outside the gene matches. The DNA for the CDR3 is TGTGCCAGCAGCTCCGGACAGGCCCCTAGCAATCAGCCCCAGCATTTT. Encoded protein: CASSSGQAPSNQPQHF.

Worth noting for this clonotype: A much larger clone sits a single nucleotide away, making a read error possible. The chain carries TRBV12-3 or TRBV12-4 and TRBJ2-3; 7 nucleotides agree with TRBD2. The junction had 9 bases not matched to a gene; V was cut back by 6 bases and J by 0 bases. The CDR3 has 16 amino acids. This CDR3 reads CASSLTSFTSTDTQYF. The CDR3 nucleotides read TGTGCCAGCAGCTTGACTAGCTTCACAAGCACAGATACGCAGTATTTT.

This rearrangement joins TRBV20-1 to TRBJ1-1; D remains ambiguous. Trimming left V 4 bases short and J 1 base short, with 7 bases between. This CDR3 contains 12 residues. The germline V gene has CDR1 DFQATT and CDR2 SNEGSKA (reference sequence). CDR3 in amino acids: CSATRENTEAFF. CDR3 coding DNA: TGCAGTGCTACCCGGGAGAACACTGAAGCTTTCTTT.

The rearrangement links TRBV6-5 to TRBJ1-5; TRBD1 might be the D (5 bases). The ends were cut back, 5 bases at V and 7 bases at J, with 12 bases in the middle. The CDR3 contains 13 residues. Germline-derived CDR1 and CDR2 are MNHEY and SVGAGI. CDR3 sequence: CASSPKGRQPQHF. The CDR3 DNA reads TGTGCCAGCAGTCCAAAGGGGCGACAGCCCCAGCATTTT.

In the case of this clonotype: At one boundary the junction diverges from the germline segment, which might be a read error. The chain employs TRBV29-1 and TRBJ1-2; the D is unclear. This CDR3 contains 9 residues. CDR1 is SQVTM and CDR2 is ANQGSEA in the germline V gene. The CDR3 DNA follows: TGCAGCGTTGGAGATGGCCACACCTTC. Translated: CSVGDGHTF.

This clonotype was detected only a few times. CDR3 sequence: CASSPGTGANQETQYF. The CDR3 coding sequence is TGTGCCAGCAGCCCCGGGACAGGGGCTAACCAAGAGACCCAGTACTTC. The rearrangement links TRBV7-2 to TRBJ2-5; TRBD1 matches 10 bases. The V gene end was trimmed by 5 bases and the J gene end by 0 bases; junction bases not matched to a gene: 6. This CDR3 contains 16 residues. In germline, CDR1 is SGHTA, CDR2 FQGNSA. Based on the CDR3 plus reference TRBV7-2 and TRBJ2-5, the full variable domain is GAGVSQSPSNKVTEKGKDVELRCDPISGHTALYWYRQSLGQGLEFLIYFQGNSAPDKSGLPSDRFSAERTGGSVSTLTIQRTQQEDSAVYLCASSPGTGANQETQYFGPGTRLLVL.

The V gene is TRBV20-1, the J gene TRBJ2-3, with TRBD2 matching over 7 bases. This CDR3 is built from 15 residues. Germline assignment: CDR1 DFQATT and CDR2 SNEGSKA (reference sequence). J was trimmed by 2 bases and V by 0 bases; bases with no gene match: 5. The CDR3 spells CSARDSRGVTDTQYF. CDR3 nucleotide sequence: TGCAGTGCTAGAGATAGCCGGGGGGTCACAGATACGCAGTATTTT.

This clonotype was seen many times. The chain combines TRBV20-1 with TRBJ2-1, with TRBD2 matching 11 bases. CDR3 length: 12 residues. Losses at the gene ends were 3 bases for V and 10 bases for J; bases not matched to a gene: 2. Germline V gene sequence: CDR1 DFQATT, CDR2 SNEGSKA (reference sequence). The chain's CDR3 is CSARRLAGEQFF. DNA for the CDR3: TGCAGTGCTAGGAGACTAGCGGGGGAGCAGTTCTTC.

The chain couples TRBV15 to TRBJ1-1; TRBD1 aligns across 7 bases. With 5 bases clipped from V and 4 bases from J, the junction kept 4 bases outside the gene matches. Germline V gene data show CDR1 as LNHNV and CDR2 as YYDKDF (reference sequence). The length of the CDR3 is 13 residues. CDR3 sequence reads: CATSATGVTEAFF. The DNA of the CDR3 is TGTGCCACCAGCGCTACAGGGGTCACTGAAGCTTTCTTT.

This clonotype was recorded many times. The V and J genes are TRBV6-6 and TRBJ2-7; tentatively, D is TRBD1 (6 bases). CDR1 MNHNY and CDR2 SVGAGI come from the germline V gene (reference sequence). Between the trimmed V and J ends, which lost 5 bases and 0 bases, there was a span of 14 bases. The CDR3 sequence is 15 residues long. CDR3 amino acids: CASSPTGKSSYEQYF. The CDR3 DNA sequence: TGTGCCAGCAGTCCCACAGGGAAGAGCTCCTACGAGCAGTACTTC.

The table lists this clonotype with a few counts. The rearrangement uses TRBV3-1 and TRBJ1-2, with 7 bases matching TRBD1. Germline V gene lookup returns CDR1 LGHDT and CDR2 YNNKEL (reference sequence). Unmatched junction bases numbered 5, after V lost 4 bases and J lost 0 bases. This CDR3 region has 15 residues. CDR3 protein: CASSLRTGPNYGYTF. The CDR3 coding sequence is TGTGCCAGCAGCCTCAGGACAGGTCCTAACTATGGCTACACCTTC.

The V call is TRBV5-6, the J call TRBJ2-4, with D maybe TRBD2 (5 bases). The J call may be mistaken, given a closer DNA end match to TRBJ2-7. Per the germline V gene, CDR1 is SGHDT and CDR2 is YYEEEE. The CDR3 has 15 residues. CDR3 sequence reads: CASSPGKGRSYEQYF. CDR3 nucleotides: TGTGCCAGCAGCCCGGGGAAAGGGCGCAGCTACGAGCAGTACTTC.